One and the same sample provided the 5 T cell receptor beta chains below, sequenced in a study of identical twins. TCRdb recomputed calls from the 5' RACE reads with MiXCR, one row per CDR3 protein. The sample contains under 250,000 distinct CDR3 sequences, about 13% of which appear only once. These data were also reused for a study on yellow fever vaccine responses in identical twins.

The material sequenced was memory (CD45RO+) T cells sorted from blood. Receptors were obtained from a woman aged 18-29 years in good health.

This clonotype has just a few counts. This chain uses TRBV10-3 with TRBJ1-5; D perhaps matches TRBD1 (5 bases). The CDR3 consists of 15 residues. The germline V and J ends were trimmed by 3 bases and 0 bases, with 9 bases remaining between them. In germline, CDR1 is ENHRY, CDR2 SYGVKD. As DNA, the CDR3 is TGTGCCATCAGTGAACGGGGCAATAGCAATCAGCCCCAGCATTTT. This gives the protein CAISERGNSNQPQHF.

This clonotype was counted many times. The chain combines TRBV27 with TRBJ1-5; 8 nucleotides match TRBD1. The V gene end was trimmed by 5 bases and the J gene end by 7 bases; junction bases not matched to a gene: 10. The germline V gene has CDR1 MNHEY and CDR2 SMNVEV (reference sequence). The CDR3 is 15 amino acids. CDR3 residues: CASSAGTGMNQPQHF. As DNA, the CDR3 is TGTGCCAGCAGTGCGGGGACAGGCATGAACCAGCCCCAGCATTTT.

The chain combines TRBV2 with TRBJ2-7, with 8 bases lining up with TRBD1. In germline, CDR1 is SNHLY, CDR2 FYNNEI. The CDR3 has 15 amino acids. After removal of 7 bases from V and 2 bases from J, the junction contained 10 bases not matched to a gene. The CDR3: CASTLRGTGTYEQYF. The CDR3 DNA is TGTGCCAGCACCCTAAGGGGGACAGGTACCTACGAGCAGTACTTC.

The CDR3 loop reads CASTPGGLNTGELFF. CDR3 bases: TGTGCCAGCACTCCAGGGGGCCTAAACACCGGGGAGCTGTTTTTT. J is TRBJ2-2 and V is TRBV9; 8 positions match TRBD1. This CDR3 is built from 15 residues. With 6 bases clipped from V and 2 bases from J, the junction kept 6 bases outside the gene matches. Germline assignment: CDR1 SGDLS and CDR2 YYNGEE.

This clonotype was counted only a few times. This chain links TRBV6-4 with TRBJ2-2; D possibly uses TRBD1 or TRBD2 (5 bases each). The V and J ends lost 6 bases and 1 base respectively, with 12 bases between them. Germline V gene lookup returns CDR1 MRHNA and CDR2 SNTAGT. The CDR3 has 15 amino acids. The CDR3 region is CASSQNGGNTGELFF. The CDR3 DNA follows: TGTGCCAGCAGCCAAAATGGGGGGAACACCGGGGAGCTGTTTTTT.